Sequencing of this T cell receptor (beta chain) was carried out in a study of graft-versus-host responses after intestinal transplantation. The wider study: For 3 to 4 years after anti-thymocyte globulin induction, all recipients took tacrolimus and steroids. Broader study findings: High graft-versus-host to host-versus-graft clonal ratios were found in allografts of patients who had graft-donor T cell macrochimerism. The marrow of recipients harbored GvH clones, and ileum or blood showed some of them first. Among circulating GvH clones, peak levels were associated with early post-transplant declines in HvG clones.

Produced via immunoSEQ multiplex PCR; TCRdb's table is partial and in-frame only. The profile shows some 110,000 clones, 75% to 95% of them singletons. Trimming shortened V by 4 bases and J by 2 bases, and 12 bases separated the two germline ends. Germline CDR1 and CDR2: SNHLY and FYNNEI. The CDR3 is made up of 14 amino acids. On this clone itself: Its antigen is unknown.

The chain combines TRBV2 with TRBJ2-7; unclear D gene. The clonotype comes from a human donor who received an intestinal transplant. The specimen comprised unstimulated CD4+ T cells sorted from spleen or lymph node cells, sampled before intestinal transplant. CDR3 coding DNA: TGTGCCAGCAGTGTTTTTGCGGCCCCCTACGAGCAGTACTTC. This translates into CASSVFAAPYEQYF. Full variable domain (remainder filled in from reference TRBV2 and TRBJ2-7): EPEVTQTPSHQVTQMGQEVILRCVPISNHLYFYWYRQILGQKVEFLVSFYNNEISEKSEIFDDQFSVERPDGSNFTLKIRSTKLEDSAMYFCASSVFAAPYEQYFGPGTRLTVT.